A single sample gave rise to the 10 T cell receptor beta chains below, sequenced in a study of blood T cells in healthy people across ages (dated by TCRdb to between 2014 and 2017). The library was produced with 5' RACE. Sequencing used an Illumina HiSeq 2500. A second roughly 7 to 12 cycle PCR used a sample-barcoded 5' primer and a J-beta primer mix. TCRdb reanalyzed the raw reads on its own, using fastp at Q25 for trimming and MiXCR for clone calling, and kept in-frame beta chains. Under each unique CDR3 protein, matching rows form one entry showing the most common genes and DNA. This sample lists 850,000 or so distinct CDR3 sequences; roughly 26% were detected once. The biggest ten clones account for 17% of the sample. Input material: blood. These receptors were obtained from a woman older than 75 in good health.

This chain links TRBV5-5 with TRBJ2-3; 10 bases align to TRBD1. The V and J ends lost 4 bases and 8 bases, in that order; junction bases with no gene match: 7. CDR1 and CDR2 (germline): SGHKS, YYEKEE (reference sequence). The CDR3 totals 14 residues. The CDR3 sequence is CASSLRDRGFTQYF. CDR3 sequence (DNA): TGTGCCAGCAGCCTGAGGGACAGGGGCTTTACGCAGTATTTT.

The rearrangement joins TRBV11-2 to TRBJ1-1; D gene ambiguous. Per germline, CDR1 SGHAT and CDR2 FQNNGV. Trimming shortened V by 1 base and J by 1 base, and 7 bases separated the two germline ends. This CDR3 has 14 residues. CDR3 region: CASSLVDQNTEAFF. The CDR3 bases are TGTGCCAGCAGCTTAGTAGATCAGAACACTGAAGCTTTCTTT. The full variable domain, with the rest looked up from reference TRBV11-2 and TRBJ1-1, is EAGVAQSPRYKIIEKRQSVAFWCNPISGHATLYWYQQILGQGPKLLIQFQNNGVVDDSQLPKDRFSAERLKGVDSTLKIQPAKLEDSAVYLCASSLVDQNTEAFFGQGTRLTVV.

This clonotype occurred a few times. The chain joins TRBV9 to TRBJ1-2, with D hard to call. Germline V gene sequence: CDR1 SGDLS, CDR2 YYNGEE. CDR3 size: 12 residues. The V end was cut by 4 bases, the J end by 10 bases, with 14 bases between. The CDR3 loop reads CASSRTETVYTF. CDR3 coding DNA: TGTGCCAGCAGCAGGACCGAGACCGTCTACACCTTC.

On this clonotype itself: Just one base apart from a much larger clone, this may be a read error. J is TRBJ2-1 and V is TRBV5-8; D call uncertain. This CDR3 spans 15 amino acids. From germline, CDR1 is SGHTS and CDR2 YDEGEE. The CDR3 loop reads CASRHKGLSCNEQFF. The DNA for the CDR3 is TGTGCCAGCAGACATAAGGGTTTGTCCTGCAATGAGCAGTTCTTC.

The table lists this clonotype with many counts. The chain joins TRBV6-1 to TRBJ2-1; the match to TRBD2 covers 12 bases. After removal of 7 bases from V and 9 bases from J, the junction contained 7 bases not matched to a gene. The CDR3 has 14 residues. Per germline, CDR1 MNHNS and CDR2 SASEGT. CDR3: CASKGASGGGEQFF. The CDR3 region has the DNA TGTGCCAGCAAGGGTGCTAGCGGGGGGGGTGAGCAGTTCTTC.

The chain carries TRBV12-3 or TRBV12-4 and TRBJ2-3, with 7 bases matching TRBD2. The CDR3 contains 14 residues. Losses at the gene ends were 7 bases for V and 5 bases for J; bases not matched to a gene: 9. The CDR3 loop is CASNLAVRVDTQYF. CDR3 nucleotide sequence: TGTGCCAGCAATCTAGCGGTGAGAGTAGATACGCAGTATTTT.

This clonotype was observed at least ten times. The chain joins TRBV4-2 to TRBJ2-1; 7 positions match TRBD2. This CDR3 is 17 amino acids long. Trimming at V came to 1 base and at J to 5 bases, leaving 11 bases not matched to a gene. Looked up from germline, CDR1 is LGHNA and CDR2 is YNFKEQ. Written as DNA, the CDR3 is TGTGCCAGCAGCCAAGGCGGGAGCGGGTTCAGGGACAATGAGCAGTTCTTC. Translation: CASSQGGSGFRDNEQFF.

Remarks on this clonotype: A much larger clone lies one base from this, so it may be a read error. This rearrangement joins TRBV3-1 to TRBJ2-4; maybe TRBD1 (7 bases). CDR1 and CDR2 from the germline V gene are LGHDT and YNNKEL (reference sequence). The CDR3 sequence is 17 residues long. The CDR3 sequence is CARSQLGGTVAKNIQYF. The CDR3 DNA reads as TGTGCCCGCAGCCAACTAGGGGGGACAGTGGCCAAAAACATTCAGTACTTC.

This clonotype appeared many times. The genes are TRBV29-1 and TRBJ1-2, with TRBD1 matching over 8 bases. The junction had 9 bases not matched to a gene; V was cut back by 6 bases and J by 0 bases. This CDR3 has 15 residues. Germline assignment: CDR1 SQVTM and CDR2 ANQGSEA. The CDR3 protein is CSVADRGKSNYGYTF. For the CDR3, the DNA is TGCAGCGTCGCCGACAGGGGCAAGTCTAACTATGGCTACACCTTC.

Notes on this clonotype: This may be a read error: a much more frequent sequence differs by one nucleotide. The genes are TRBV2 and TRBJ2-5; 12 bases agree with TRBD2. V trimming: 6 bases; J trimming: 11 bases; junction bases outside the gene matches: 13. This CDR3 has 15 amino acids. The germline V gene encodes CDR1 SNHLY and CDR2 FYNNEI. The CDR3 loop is CASRGVTSGGREQYF. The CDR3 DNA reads TGTGCCAGCAGGGGGGTGACTAGCGGGGGACGGGAGCAGTACTTC.